This TCR beta chain was profiled in a study of blood T cell repertoires in COVID-19. Whole-study context: Samples of COVID-19 (acute and convalescent) were obtained from the United States, Italy and Spain. The analysed material was cDNA or gDNA that came from T cells, B-cell-depleted T cells, or PBMCs.

Trimming cost V 6 bases and J 4 bases, with 12 bases left between them. Germline V gene data show CDR1 as LNHDA and CDR2 as SQIVND (reference sequence). The CDR3 extends over 13 amino acids. Patients at the Seattle site were enrolled during active infection and followed longitudinally. Study processing details: Amplification of reference gene primers provided the estimated nucleated cell counts. This table comes from immunoSEQ multiplex PCR, and its TCRdb copy is limited to in-frame clones, with some not included. The D gene and trimming were derived from the DNA, and the V and J assignments and clone size from that table. The sample has 200,000 to 250,000 clones; 86% are singletons.

The chain carries TRBV19 and TRBJ1-2, with D possibly matching TRBD1 (6 bases). The source of this sequence is a woman between 45 and 60 years old with COVID-19, enrolled during active disease. The specimen sequenced was peripheral blood. The CDR3 loop is CASRKQGVYGYTF. The CDR3, as DNA: TGTGCCAGTAGAAAACAGGGCGTCTATGGCTACACCTTC.